The clone carrying this TCR beta chain was found many times. Its target is unknown. This specimen belongs to a study of glioma-infiltrating T cells. Using RNA template, CDR3s of TCR alpha and beta were amplified with iRepertoire arm-PCR. Tissue mRNA or PBMC total RNA, about 90-450 ng, went into one-step reverse transcription and amplification. MiXCR, run by TCRdb on the multiplex PCR reads, gives a single entry per CDR3 protein. The sample holds roughly 100,000 distinct CDR3 sequences; around 28% are singletons and the top ten take about 40%. Regarding the study as a whole: Above-expected tissue-blood divergence occurred in all gliomas, most in low-grade ones. CDR3 overlap between tissue and blood was very small.

The material sequenced was glioma tissue, nonneoplastic brain tissue, or PBMCs (not recorded which). This clonotype originated in a human donor with low-grade glioma or glioblastoma, undergoing nonglioma brain surgery, or in good health (not recorded which).

The CDR3 is CASSPRPPGGAGYTQYF. CDR3 nucleotides: TGTGCCAGCAGTCCACGGCCCCCCGGGGGGGCGGGGTATACGCAGTATTTT. The genes are TRBV27 and TRBJ2-3; 8 positions agree with TRBD2. J was trimmed by 7 bases and V by 5 bases; bases with no gene match: 17. The length of the CDR3 is 17 residues. Per germline, CDR1 MNHEY and CDR2 SMNVEV (reference sequence).